A selection of T cell receptor beta chains follows, all from one sample in a study of TIL therapy for anti-PD-1-resistant metastatic lung cancer. Sequencing was performed with immunoSEQ multiplex PCR; in TCRdb, only in-frame clones are kept and a portion is missing. The data contain tens of thousands of clones, 70% to 85% of them singletons. Material: blood, obtained at baseline. All receptors derive from a man in his 70s with non-small cell lung cancer. CDR3s include the opening cysteine and the closing phenylalanine or tryptophan. A D gene is named only where the DNA matches it firmly. Some rows mark clone size as missing; the rest say once, few, many or name a class of expanded clone.

d_call	j_call	clone_size	v_call	cdr3_nt	cdr3_aa
.	TRBJ1-1	few	TRBV7-2	TGTGCCAGCAGCTTAAGTCCGGGAAGGAACACTGAAGCTTTCTTT	CASSLSPGRNTEAFF
TRBD2	TRBJ2-7	.	TRBV28	TGTGCCAGCAGCCAGTCCGGGACTACCTACGAGCAGTACTTC	CASSQSGTTYEQYF
TRBD1	TRBJ1-1	.	TRBV28	TGTGCCAGCTCCTCGGACAGGGGCACTGAAGCTTTCTTT	CASSSDRGTEAFF
TRBD2	TRBJ2-3	.	TRBV9	TGTGCCAGCAGCTCCCCTAGCGGGAGGGCCGGGGGTACGCAGTATTTT	CASSSPSGRAGGTQYF
.	TRBJ1-5	few	TRBV28	TGTGCCAGCAGTTTACAGGGCATACAGCCCCAGCATTTT	CASSLQGIQPQHF
TRBD2	TRBJ2-7	.	TRBV11-2	TGTGCCAGCAGCTTGACTAGCGGGACAGGGGAGCAGTACTTC	CASSLTSGTGEQYF
.	TRBJ1-3	.	TRBV5-1	TGCGCCAGCAGCTTGGGCAGGACGGGGGGCGGAAACACCATATATTTT	CASSLGRTGGGNTIYF
.	TRBJ2-1	.	TRBV10-3	TGTGCCATCAGTGTCTCCCTGGGGATCAGGGGGGGTGAGCAGTTCTTC	CAISVSLGIRGGEQFF
.	TRBJ2-7	few	TRBV4-1	TGCGCCAGCAGCCAAGGGGCAGGGACGGGCTACGAGCAGTACTTC	CASSQGAGTGYEQYF
.	TRBJ1-5	.	TRBV11-1	TGTGCCAGCAGCTCAGGAGACTCTAATCAGCCCCAGCATTTT	CASSSGDSNQPQHF
.	TRBJ2-5	few	TRBV7-9	TGTGCCAGCAGCCCCCCCTGGGAGACCCAGTACTTC	CASSPPWETQYF
.	TRBJ2-2	.	TRBV7-8	TGTGCCAGCAGCTTAGCACAGGGTGACACCGGGGAGCTGTTTTTT	CASSLAQGDTGELFF
.	TRBJ2-5	.	TRBV27	TGTGCCAGCAGTACCCGCCTCCGGGTTAGGGAGACCCAGTACTTC	CASSTRLRVRETQYF
TRBD1	TRBJ2-5	.	TRBV5-5	TGTGCCAGCAGCTCCGGGACAGGGGGCGTGGAGACCCAGTACTTC	CASSSGTGGVETQYF
.	TRBJ1-2	.	TRBV28	TGTGCCAGCAGTTTGGGGCAGGGGACCGTCTATGGCTACACCTTC	CASSLGQGTVYGYTF
.	TRBJ2-2	once	TRBV5-1	TGCGCCAGCAGGTTCGACACCGGGGAGCTGTTTTTT	CASRFDTGELFF
.	TRBJ1-5	.	TRBV7-3	TGTGCCAGCAGCACACACAGGGACCAGCCCCAGCATTTT	CASSTHRDQPQHF
TRBD1	TRBJ1-1	.	TRBV19	TGTGCCAGTAGTAGACCAGGGGGGAACACTGAAGCTTTCTTT	CASSRPGGNTEAFF
.	TRBJ2-1	.	TRBV14	TGTGCCAGCAGCCAATTCCGGGCAGGCCAGGGCGAGCAGTTCTTC	CASSQFRAGQGEQFF
TRBD1	TRBJ1-1	.	TRBV27	TGTGCCAGCAGTTTGCTGACAGGGTCATTGAACACTGAAGCTTTCTTT	CASSLLTGSLNTEAFF
.	TRBJ1-2	.	TRBV7-2	TGTGCCAGCAGAGACGGGACTCGAAATGGCTACACCTTC	CASRDGTRNGYTF
.	TRBJ2-7	.	TRBV18	TGTGCCAGCTCACCACAGTACGAGCAGTACTTC	CASSPQYEQYF
TRBD1	TRBJ2-5	.	TRBV7-2	TGTGCCAGCAGCTCGGACAGGGTTACCCAGTACTTC	CASSSDRVTQYF
TRBD2	TRBJ2-7	.	TRBV7-2	TGTGCCAGCAGCAGAAGCGGGAGATACGAGCAGTACTTC	CASSRSGRYEQYF
.	TRBJ1-6	.	TRBV7-2	TGTGCCAGCAGTTACCAGGGGACGGGTAATTCACCCCTCCACTTT	CASSYQGTGNSPLHF
TRBD1	TRBJ1-1	.	TRBV29-1	TGCAGCTCTAGACAGGGAGGGACTGAAGCTTTCTTT	CSSRQGGTEAFF
.	TRBJ2-7	few	TRBV10-1	TGCGCCAGCAGTGAGGGGCGGGGAGCCGAGCAGTACTTC	CASSEGRGAEQYF
.	TRBJ2-4	.	TRBV19	TGTGCCAGTAGTATAGGGTCTTATCGGCAGGGAAAAGCCAAAAACATTCAGTACTTC	CASSIGSYRQGKAKNIQYF
TRBD2	TRBJ2-5	.	TRBV5-1	TGCGCCAGCAGCAGAGGGACTAGCGGGACAGAGACCCAGTACTTC	CASSRGTSGTETQYF
.	TRBJ2-2	.	TRBV15	TGTGCCACCAGCAGAGTTGTTTCCACCGGGGAGCTGTTTTTT	CATSRVVSTGELFF
TRBD2	TRBJ2-7	few	TRBV27	TGTGCCAGCACTTCTCTCGCTAGCGGGAGTTACGAGCAGTACTTC	CASTSLASGSYEQYF
.	TRBJ2-6	.	TRBV7-9	TGTGCCAGCAGCTTAATGATCTCTGGGGCCAACGTCCTGACTTTC	CASSLMISGANVLTF
TRBD2	TRBJ2-1	.	TRBV6-5	TGTGCCAGCAGTTGGCTAGCGGACTACAATGAGCAGTTCTTC	CASSWLADYNEQFF
TRBD1	TRBJ2-3	.	TRBV28	TGTGCCAGCAGCCGCCGGGACAGGGACACAGATACGCAGTATTTT	CASSRRDRDTDTQYF
.	TRBJ1-5	.	TRBV5-1	TGCGCCAGCAGCTTGGAGGGAATTGGCAATCAGCCCCAGCATTTT	CASSLEGIGNQPQHF
.	TRBJ1-5	.	TRBV2	TGTGCCAGCAGTCTCCTAGCGGGGGCTCAGCCCCAGCATTTT	CASSLLAGAQPQHF
.	TRBJ2-1	once	TRBV4-1	TGCGCCAGCAGCCATCGACAGGACCTCTACAATGAGCAGTTCTTC	CASSHRQDLYNEQFF
.	TRBJ2-7	once	TRBV6-6	TGTGCCAGCAGTTACGCTGTGGGGTACGAGCAGTACTTC	CASSYAVGYEQYF
.	TRBJ2-3	.	TRBV5-5	TGTGCCAGCAGGCCGTTTGGCACAGATACGCAGTATTTT	CASRPFGTDTQYF
TRBD2	TRBJ2-3	.	TRBV6-5	TGTGCCAGCAGAATCGGGACTATTATTTCGGATACGCAGTATTTT	CASRIGTIISDTQYF
.	TRBJ2-5	.	TRBV5-1	TGCGCCAGCAGCTTGTTTGGGTCCCAAGAGACCCAGTACTTC	CASSLFGSQETQYF
TRBD1	TRBJ2-7	.	TRBV19	TGTGCCAGTAGTATAGGGGGACAGGGGGACTACGAGCAGTACTTC	CASSIGGQGDYEQYF
.	TRBJ2-1	.	TRBV7-9	TGTGCCAGCAGCTCGAAGGGGGAAGATTCCAATGAGCAGTTCTTC	CASSSKGEDSNEQFF
TRBD1	TRBJ2-2	few	TRBV7-6	TGTGCCAGCAGCCCCCGTCGAGACAGGGGGCCATCGAGGGAGCTGTTTTTT	CASSPRRDRGPSRELFF
.	TRBJ2-1	.	TRBV7-3	TGTGCCAGCAGCTTAACGGACTCCAGCTACAATGAGCAGTTCTTC	CASSLTDSSYNEQFF
TRBD2	TRBJ2-1	.	TRBV15	TGTGCCACCAGCAGAGCTATTCTTTCGACTAGCGGGAGGGCCAGTGAGCAGTTCTTC	CATSRAILSTSGRASEQFF
TRBD1	TRBJ2-7	.	TRBV27	TGTGCCAGCAGTTTACTTCGGGACAGGGGAGGCTACGAGCAGTACTTC	CASSLLRDRGGYEQYF
TRBD2	TRBJ2-3	.	TRBV4-3	TGCGCCAGCAGCCAAGGCATTCGCTGGCGGGAGGACCCCACAGATACGCAGTATTTT	CASSQGIRWREDPTDTQYF
TRBD1	TRBJ1-5	few	TRBV19	TGTGCCAGTAGTGCAGGGACAGGGAATCGTCAGCCCCAGCATTTT	CASSAGTGNRQPQHF
TRBD2	TRBJ2-3	.	TRBV10-3	TGTGCCATCAGTGAGTCGCTCGTAGCGGGAGAAGGTGATACGCAGTATTTT	CAISESLVAGEGDTQYF